This T cell receptor beta chain came from a study of PD-1 blockade in classical Hodgkin lymphoma. The overall study: Each patient was given nivolumab 3 mg/kg through a vein every 2 weeks.

The study, taken as a whole, reports: Newly diagnosed patients were reported to start with lower TCR diversity than healthy donors. Nivolumab initiation under 1 year post-ASCT meant exclusion.

No patient escaped relapse after autologous stem cell transplantation, and brentuximab vedotin exposure varied. Under best response, outcomes were complete response, partial response or progressive disease. Here immunoSEQ multiplex PCR was the method, and the copy in TCRdb shows in-frame clones only, minus some. The sample carries 95,000 or so clones, approximately 80% recorded once. Concerning this clone itself: Its antigen remains unknown.

From germline, CDR1 is LNHDA and CDR2 SQIVND (reference sequence). Trimming left V 8 bases short and J 6 bases short, with 22 bases between. CDR3 size: 15 residues. This TCR was recovered from a human donor with classical Hodgkin lymphoma. The chain has TRBV19 and TRBJ1-2, with D unresolved. The material was peripheral blood mononuclear cells (PBMCs), obtained at baseline. CDR3 sequence: CASGITEQVRDGYTF. The CDR3 DNA reads TGTGCCAGTGGGATAACAGAACAAGTACGGGATGGCTACACCTTC. Full variable domain (rest looked up from reference TRBV19 and TRBJ1-2): DGGITQSPKYLFRKEGQNVTLSCEQNLNHDAMYWYRQDPGQGLRLIYYSQIVNDFQKGDIAEGYSVSREKKESFPLTVTSAQKNPTAFYLCASGITEQVRDGYTFGSGTRLTVV.